These 21 T cell receptor beta chains originate from one sample sequenced in a study of blood T cell repertoires in COVID-19. Sequencing used immunoSEQ multiplex PCR; TCRdb keeps in-frame clones, though not all of them. The table has 70,000 to 85,000 clones, around 80% seen once; the top ten hold approximately 39%. The specimen was peripheral blood. Receptors originate from a man aged 80 or over with active or convalescent COVID-19.

The chain joins TRBV28 to TRBJ1-1; no definite D call. CDR3 size: 14 residues. V dropped 6 bases and J dropped 6 bases, with 17 bases sitting between them. Germline V CDR1 and CDR2: MDHEN, SYDVKM. The CDR3 region is CASSPIIRLSEAFF. Here the CDR3 DNA reads TGTGCCAGCAGCCCAATAATCAGGCTATCTGAAGCTTTCTTT.

This chain uses TRBV29-1 with TRBJ1-1, with a tentative D call TRBD1 (5 bases). Trimming shortened V by 5 bases and J by 5 bases, and 15 bases separated the two germline ends. Germline V CDR1 and CDR2: SQVTM, ANQGSEA. This CDR3 is 13 amino acids long. The CDR3 loop reads CSVIRDGGTEAFF. The CDR3 nucleotides read TGCAGCGTTATAAGGGACGGGGGGACTGAAGCTTTCTTT.

CDR3 loop: CASSLVGGYEQYF. CDR3 DNA: TGTGCCAGCAGCTTGGTCGGAGGGTACGAGCAGTACTTC. The rearrangement uses TRBV5-5 and TRBJ2-7, with TRBD2 as a possible D gene (6 bases). CDR3 length: 13 residues. The ends were cut back, 0 bases at V and 4 bases at J, with 8 bases in the middle. CDR1 SGHKS and CDR2 YYEKEE come from the germline V gene (reference sequence).

The chain is built from TRBV27 and TRBJ2-2, with 8 bases that match TRBD1. Germline V gene lookup returns CDR1 MNHEY and CDR2 SMNVEV (reference sequence). This CDR3 region has 17 residues. The V segment lost 6 bases and the J segment 4 bases; nucleotides outside the gene matches: 13. The CDR3 is CASRPLPTGVFTGELFF. The CDR3 DNA is TGTGCCAGCAGACCCCTCCCGACAGGGGTATTCACCGGGGAGCTGTTTTTT.

The chain uses TRBV27 and TRBJ2-5; TRBD2 might be the D (7 bases). CDR1 is MNHEY and CDR2 is SMNVEV in the germline V gene (reference sequence). CDR3 size: 14 residues. V lost 8 bases to trimming and J lost 5 bases, with 18 bases between them. CDR3 DNA: TGTGCCAGCTCTATTCGGGGGGCGGGGGAGACCCAGTACTTC. It translates to CASSIRGAGETQYF.

This chain uses TRBV10-3 with TRBJ2-5; TRBD2 matches at 7 bases. V lost 4 bases and J lost 4; bases outside the gene matches: 9. CDR1 and CDR2 (germline): ENHRY, SYGVKD. The CDR3 has 15 residues. The CDR3 DNA reads TGTGCCATCAGTGTCGAGGGAGGGCCGTTAGAGACCCAGTACTTC. Protein product: CAISVEGGPLETQYF.

J is TRBJ1-3 and V is TRBV7-9, with D possibly being TRBD1 (6 bases). Germline loops: CDR1 SEHNR, CDR2 FQNEAQ (reference sequence). The CDR3 covers 17 residues. The V end lost 2 bases, the J end lost 0 bases, and 14 bases lay between the germline ends. CDR3: CASSLYTDSASGNTIYF. The DNA of the CDR3 is TGTGCCAGCAGCTTATATACGGACAGCGCCTCTGGAAACACCATATATTTT.

The chain couples TRBV5-4 to TRBJ2-1; 7 bases line up with TRBD2. Germline CDR1 is SGHNT and CDR2 is YYREEE (reference sequence). The CDR3 length is 15 residues. Trimming cost V 3 bases and J 5 bases; bases outside gene matches: 8. As DNA, the CDR3 is TGTGCCAGCAGCTCCGGGGGGAGATTAGACAATGAGCAGTTCTTC. This gives the protein CASSSGGRLDNEQFF.

This chain connects TRBV5-1 to TRBJ2-1; D gene ambiguous. The CDR3 spans 14 residues. The germline V and J ends were trimmed by 6 bases and 2 bases, with 12 bases remaining between them. CDR1 and CDR2 from the germline V gene are SGHRS and YFSETQ. CDR3 bases: TGCGCCAGCACGTGGCAACCTCCCTACAATGAGCAGTTCTTC. It specifies CASTWQPPYNEQFF. Based on the CDR3 plus reference TRBV5-1 and TRBJ2-1, the full variable domain is KAGVTQTPRYLIKTRGQQVTLSCSPISGHRSVSWYQQTPGQGLQFLFEYFSETQRNKGNFPGRFSGRQFSNSRSEMNVSTLELGDSALYLCASTWQPPYNEQFFGPGTRLTVL.

J is TRBJ1-4 and V is TRBV5-4, with a weak D call TRBD1 (5 bases). This CDR3 contains 15 residues. Germline CDR1 SGHNT, CDR2 YYREEE (reference sequence). Trimming removed 4 bases from V and 8 bases from J, with 18 bases in between. The CDR3 loop reads CASSLGLGQGEKLFF. CDR3 nucleotide sequence: TGTGCCAGCAGCCTTGGATTGGGGCAAGGAGAAAAACTGTTTTTT.

The chain links TRBV3-1 (or the pseudogene TRBV3-2) to TRBJ1-5; 8 positions match TRBD1. The CDR3 totals 14 residues. The trim removed 3 bases at V and 7 bases at J, leaving 5 bases unmatched. CDR1 is LGHDT, CDR2 YNNKEL, per germline (reference sequence). CDR3 DNA: TGTGCCAGCAGCCAGACAGGGGATGACCAGCCCCAGCATTTT. It yields the protein CASSQTGDDQPQHF.

In its sample, this clone was seen once. The chain couples TRBV6-5 to TRBJ1-1; D is perhaps TRBD1 (5 bases). The CDR3 has 13 residues. The germline V gene has CDR1 MNHEY and CDR2 SVGAGI. V was clipped by 6 bases and J by 0 bases, with 8 bases between them. CDR3 coding DNA: TGTGCCAGCAGGCGGGGGTTGAACACTGAAGCTTTCTTT. Its translation is CASRRGLNTEAFF.

This chain connects TRBV19 to TRBJ1-5, with D possibly TRBD1 on 6 matching bases. Germline V gene data show CDR1 as LNHDA and CDR2 as SQIVND (reference sequence). The CDR3 has 16 residues. Trimming took off 6 bases at V and 7 bases at J, with 22 bases between the two ends. CDR3 in DNA: TGTGCCAGTAGACGTGGGGGGGCTGCTGACGGGCAGCCCCAGCATTTT. Protein sequence: CASRRGGAADGQPQHF.

CDR3 protein: CASSPPFFWADYGYTF. The CDR3 nucleotides are TGTGCCAGCAGCCCCCCCTTTTTTTGGGCAGACTATGGCTACACCTTC. This chain connects TRBV11-2 to TRBJ1-2, with unresolved D. Per germline, CDR1 SGHAT and CDR2 FQNNGV. This CDR3 comprises 16 residues. Trimming removed 5 bases at V and 3 bases at J, with 19 bases between. Filled out from reference TRBV11-2 and TRBJ1-2, the complete variable domain reads EAGVAQSPRYKIIEKRQSVAFWCNPISGHATLYWYQQILGQGPKLLIQFQNNGVVDDSQLPKDRFSAERLKGVDSTLKIQPAKLEDSAVYLCASSPPFFWADYGYTFGSGTRLTVV.

This clone was observed a handful of times. Other DNA sequences of this sample code for an identical CDR3. In DNA form, the CDR3 reads TGTGCCAGTGGGGACCGGGACAGCTATGGCTACACCTTC. Translated: CASGDRDSYGYTF. The genes are TRBV19 and TRBJ1-2; 7 positions match TRBD1. V was pared by 8 bases and J by 4 bases, with 7 bases of the junction left unmatched. The CDR3 has 13 residues. Germline V gives CDR1 LNHDA, CDR2 SQIVND (reference sequence).

In this sample, this clone turned up a few times. The chain couples TRBV18 to TRBJ1-2; 10 nucleotides line up with TRBD1. CDR1 KGHSH and CDR2 LQKENI come from the germline V gene. The CDR3 covers 14 residues. V was clipped by 6 bases and J by 6 bases; unmatched bases: 7. In DNA, the CDR3 is TGTGCCAGCTCTGACAGGGGGCGAGGAGATGGCTACACCTTC. It is translated as CASSDRGRGDGYTF.

The chain carries TRBV3-1 (or the pseudogene TRBV3-2) and TRBJ2-3; the match to TRBD2 covers 11 bases. The CDR3 totals 16 residues. With 3 bases clipped from V and 7 bases from J, the junction kept 9 bases outside the gene matches. Germline V CDR1 and CDR2: LGHDT, YNNKEL (reference sequence). CDR3 sequence reads: CASSQGSGGASYTQYF. DNA for the CDR3: TGTGCCAGCAGCCAGGGTAGCGGGGGGGCCAGTTATACGCAGTATTTT.

This chain connects TRBV29-1 to TRBJ2-3; TRBD2 matches 9 bases. Germline loops: CDR1 SQVTM, CDR2 ANQGSEA. The ends lost 5 bases at V and 2 bases at J; junction bases unmatched: 5. There are 14 residues in the CDR3. CDR3 bases: TGCAGCGTTCGGACTAGCGCATCCACAGATACGCAGTATTTT. It yields the protein CSVRTSASTDTQYF.

This chain links TRBV30 with TRBJ2-7, with 8 nucleotides matching TRBD1. Germline-derived CDR1 and CDR2 are GTSNPN and SVGIG (reference sequence). J gave up 2 bases and V 4 bases, and 4 bases lay outside the gene matches. This CDR3 region has 13 residues. The CDR3 nucleotides are TGTGCCTGGAAGCAGGGGGCTGCCTACGAGCAGTACTTC. It codes for CAWKQGAAYEQYF. The full variable domain, with the rest looked up from reference TRBV30 and TRBJ2-7, is SQTIHQWPATLVQPVGSPLSLECTVEGTSNPNLYWYRQAAGRGLQLLFYSVGIGQISSEVPQNLSASRPQDRQFILSSKKLLLSDSGFYLCAWKQGAAYEQYFGPGTRLTVT.

This clone was observed a single time. This chain uses TRBV5-1 with TRBJ2-1; 13 bases line up with TRBD2. Trimming removed 0 bases from V and 0 bases from J; junction bases left unmatched: 3. CDR1 and CDR2 from the germline V gene are SGHRS and YFSETQ. The CDR3 length is 18 residues. The CDR3 protein is CASSLAGTSGVSYNEQFF. The CDR3 DNA reads TGCGCCAGCAGCTTGGCCGGGACTAGCGGGGTCTCCTACAATGAGCAGTTCTTC.

This chain links TRBV6-5 with TRBJ1-4, with D possibly matching TRBD1 (5 bases). The CDR3 consists of 14 residues. Germline assignment: CDR1 MNHEY and CDR2 SVGAGI. Deletions cut 8 bases from V and 8 bases from J, with 18 bases between. CDR3 region: CASATGGRWEKLFF. CDR3 nucleotide sequence: TGTGCCAGCGCAACGGGGGGACGGTGGGAAAAACTGTTTTTT.